The rows below give T cell receptor beta chains drawn from one sample of a study of CD8+ T cells in alopecia areata. Using immunoSEQ multiplex PCR, the repertoire was profiled, and TCRdb retains in-frame clones only, with some absent. The table has 85,000 to 110,000 clones, approximately 60% seen once. Input material: CD4+ T cells sorted from blood. Source of these receptors: a human donor in good health. CDR3s leave out the opening cysteine and the closing phenylalanine or tryptophan. The D gene is left open where the match is weak. Only part of the rows carry a size: once, few, many, or a class if the clone is expanded.

abundance	v_gene	j_gene	d_gene	CDR3aa
.	TRBV7-2	TRBJ2-2	.	ASSPPGLASAGELF
.	TRBV5-6	TRBJ2-5	.	ASSLWGARGETQY
.	TRBV29-1	TRBJ1-2	TRBD1	SVEGLLTGPYGYT
few	TRBV5-6	TRBJ1-1	.	ASSLFQRGGNTEAF
.	TRBV5-1	TRBJ2-7	.	ASRVRTAQTYEQY
.	TRBV7-7	TRBJ2-2	.	ASSSGRNTGELF
.	TRBV5-1	TRBJ2-1	.	ASSTDNEQF
few	TRBV6-5	TRBJ2-7	.	ASSQGGEQY
once	TRBV5-4	TRBJ2-2	TRBD2	ASSSWLAGAYRDGELF
once	TRBV9	TRBJ2-5	.	ASSTGVGDGSEETQY
.	TRBV28	TRBJ2-3	.	ASGTGGPGTQY
.	TRBV30	TRBJ2-3	.	AWSGGFSTDTQY
.	TRBV20-1	TRBJ2-1	.	SASGYNEQF
.	TRBV2	TRBJ2-7	.	ASTTRAYEQY
.	TRBV5-4	TRBJ2-1	TRBD2	ASSPQGSLAGYNEQF
few	TRBV5-4	TRBJ2-2	TRBD1	ASLRDRGNTGELF
.	TRBV30	TRBJ2-1	.	AWSAQGYNEQF
.	TRBV30	TRBJ1-2	.	AWNRASGYT
.	TRBV30	TRBJ2-5	TRBD2	AWSVGLAGGQETQY
.	TRBV25-1	TRBJ2-4	TRBD2	ASSAPSSGRVKNIQY
.	TRBV9	TRBJ1-2	.	ASSVAGTNYGYT
.	TRBV6-5	TRBJ1-5	.	ASSLDHSNQPQH
.	TRBV19	TRBJ2-6	.	ASSIRRASGANVLT
.	TRBV2	TRBJ1-2	.	ASSPQGSDGYT
few	TRBV23-1	TRBJ1-5	.	ASSQWGNQPQH
few	TRBV6-5	TRBJ2-1	.	ASSSGVEQF
.	TRBV30	TRBJ1-3	.	AWARGLSGNTIY
.	TRBV27	TRBJ1-2	TRBD1	ASSSHLQGNGYT
few	TRBV7-2	TRBJ2-3	.	ASSGPGVGTQY
.	TRBV7-2	TRBJ2-3	TRBD2	ASSPRLADSTDTQY
.	TRBV7-2	TRBJ2-7	.	ASSSGLQREQY
.	TRBV25-1	TRBJ2-3	TRBD2	ASSDWRGATDTQY
.	TRBV27	TRBJ1-6	TRBD1	ASSDTGDRRNSPLH
.	TRBV5-5	TRBJ1-1	.	ASSPSRGLNTEAF
.	TRBV27	TRBJ1-2	.	ASSPQGFYGYT
.	TRBV29-1	TRBJ2-5	.	SVAGRQETQY
.	TRBV6-1	TRBJ1-2	.	ASSPTGDYGYT
.	TRBV2	TRBJ2-2	.	ASLPAPGELF
.	TRBV7-9	TRBJ2-1	.	AGTEQF
few	TRBV15	TRBJ1-1	.	ATSRPRGEAF
.	TRBV5-4	TRBJ1-6	.	ASSLVGGGSNSPLH